The sequence of this T cell receptor beta chain was determined in a study of T-cell reconstitution after alpha-beta-depleted transplantation in children. For TCRbeta, the library was prepared with unique molecular identifiers. In TCRdb, the PCR reads were re-called with MiXCR into one record per CDR3 protein. The sample holds some 280,000 distinct CDR3 sequences; around 9.6% are singletons and the top ten take about 9.4%. Trimming removed 4 bases from V and 5 bases from J, with 15 bases in between. This CDR3 spans 14 amino acids. Germline-derived CDR1 and CDR2 are SGHAT and FQNNGV. The chain uses TRBV11-2 and TRBJ2-7; D might be TRBD1 (7 bases). The specimen was PBMCs from the stem cell graft donor, collected from the stem cell graft. This sequence was found in a human donor who donated a stem cell graft to a child with SCID. CDR3 nucleotide sequence: TGTGCCAGCAGCTGGAACAGGGGAGGAAACGAGCAGTACTTC. The encoded protein is CASSWNRGGNEQYF.